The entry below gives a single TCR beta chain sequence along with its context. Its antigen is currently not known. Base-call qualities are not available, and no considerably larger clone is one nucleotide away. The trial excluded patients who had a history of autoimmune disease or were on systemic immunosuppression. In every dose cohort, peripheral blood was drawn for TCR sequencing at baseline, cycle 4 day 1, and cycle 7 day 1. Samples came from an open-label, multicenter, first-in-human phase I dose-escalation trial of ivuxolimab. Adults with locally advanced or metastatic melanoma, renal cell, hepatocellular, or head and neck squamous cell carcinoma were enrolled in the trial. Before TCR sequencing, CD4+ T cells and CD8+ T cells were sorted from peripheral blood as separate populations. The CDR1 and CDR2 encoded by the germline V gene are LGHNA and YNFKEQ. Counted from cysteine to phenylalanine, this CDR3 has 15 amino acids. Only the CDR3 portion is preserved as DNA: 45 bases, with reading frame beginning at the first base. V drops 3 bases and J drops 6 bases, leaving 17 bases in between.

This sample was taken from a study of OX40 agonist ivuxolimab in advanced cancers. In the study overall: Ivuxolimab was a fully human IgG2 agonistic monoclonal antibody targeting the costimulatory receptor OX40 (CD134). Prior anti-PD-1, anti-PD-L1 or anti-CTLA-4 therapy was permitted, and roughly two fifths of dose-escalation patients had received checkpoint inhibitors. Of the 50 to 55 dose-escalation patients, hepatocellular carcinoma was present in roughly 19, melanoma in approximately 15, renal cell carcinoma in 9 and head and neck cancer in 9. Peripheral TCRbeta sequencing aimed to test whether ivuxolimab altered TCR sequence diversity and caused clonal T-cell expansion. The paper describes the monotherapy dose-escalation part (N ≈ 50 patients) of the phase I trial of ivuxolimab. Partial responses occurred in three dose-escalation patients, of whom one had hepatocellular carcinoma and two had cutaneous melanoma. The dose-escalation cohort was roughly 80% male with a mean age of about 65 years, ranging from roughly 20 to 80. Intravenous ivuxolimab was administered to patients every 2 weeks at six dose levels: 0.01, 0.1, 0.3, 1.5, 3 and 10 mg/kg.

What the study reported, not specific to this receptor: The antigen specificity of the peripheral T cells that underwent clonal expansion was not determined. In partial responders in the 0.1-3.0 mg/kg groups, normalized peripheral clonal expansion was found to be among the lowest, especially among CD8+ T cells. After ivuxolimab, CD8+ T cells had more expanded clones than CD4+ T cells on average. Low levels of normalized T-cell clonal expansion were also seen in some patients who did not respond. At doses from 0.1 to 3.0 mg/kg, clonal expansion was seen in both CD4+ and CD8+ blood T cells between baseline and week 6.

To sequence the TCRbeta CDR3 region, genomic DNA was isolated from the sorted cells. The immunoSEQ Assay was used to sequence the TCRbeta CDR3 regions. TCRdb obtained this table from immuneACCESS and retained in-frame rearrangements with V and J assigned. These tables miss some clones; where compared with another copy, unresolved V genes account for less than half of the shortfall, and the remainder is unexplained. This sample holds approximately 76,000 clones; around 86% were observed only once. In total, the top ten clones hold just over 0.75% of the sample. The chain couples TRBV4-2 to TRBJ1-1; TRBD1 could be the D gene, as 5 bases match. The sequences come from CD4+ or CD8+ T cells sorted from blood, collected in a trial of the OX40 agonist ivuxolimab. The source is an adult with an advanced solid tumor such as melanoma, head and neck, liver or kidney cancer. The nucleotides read TGTGCCAGCAGCCAGGATAATTGGCAGGGCGCTGAAGCTTTCTTT. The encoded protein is CASSQDNWQGAEAFF.